These 10 T cell receptor beta chains share one sample of origin, sequenced in a study of blood T cells in healthy people across ages. Through a sample-barcoded 5' primer and a J-beta primer mix, a second PCR was run for roughly 7 to 12 cycles. TCRdb ran MiXCR on the 5' RACE reads and lists one entry per CDR3 protein. The sample contains some 700,000 distinct CDR3 sequences, 22% of which appear only once. Sequenced sample: blood. Receptors were obtained from a man between 70 and 80 years old in good health.

V and J are TRBV6-1 and TRBJ1-1; D may be TRBD1 (6 bases). The germline V gene has CDR1 MNHNS and CDR2 SASEGT. There are 15 residues in the CDR3. V was trimmed by 4 bases and J by 1 base, leaving 13 bases between them. The CDR3 region is CASSGVRGGNTEAFF. DNA of the CDR3: TGTGCCAGCAGTGGCGTTAGAGGGGGGAACACTGAAGCTTTCTTT.

V and J are TRBV18 and TRBJ2-5; 7 nucleotides match TRBD2. The J call may not be correct, given that the DNA end is closer to TRBJ2-1. The germline gives CDR1 KGHSH, CDR2 LQKENI. This CDR3 has 17 amino acids. Here the CDR3 DNA reads TGTGCCAGCTCACCCCCATATAGCGGTTGGGGGGGCAATGAGCAGTTCTTC. Amino acid sequence: CASSPPYSGWGGNEQFF.

The chain uses TRBV6-2 or TRBV6-3 and TRBJ2-5; tentative D call: TRBD2 (6 bases). The better agreement between TRBJ2-7 and the DNA end casts doubt on the J call. The CDR3 covers 13 residues. CDR1 and CDR2 from the germline V gene are MNHEY and SVGEGT. The CDR3 nucleotides read TGTGCCAGCAGTTACCAACGGGAGTACGAGCAGTACGTC. Translation: CASSYQREYEQYV.

V gene TRBV7-2 combines with J gene TRBJ1-2, with unresolved D. The CDR3 consists of 12 residues. Germline CDR1 and CDR2: SGHTA and FQGNSA. The germline V and J ends were trimmed by 7 bases and 5 bases, with 11 bases remaining between them. CDR3: CASTNPAYGYTF. The CDR3 DNA follows: TGTGCCAGCACAAACCCGGCGTATGGCTACACCTTC.

This clonotype was seen ten or more times. The chain links TRBV5-1 to TRBJ2-3; 9 nucleotides match TRBD1. CDR1 is SGHRS, CDR2 YFSETQ, per germline. V dropped 4 bases and J dropped 4; count of bases not matched to a gene: 7. This CDR3 spans 15 amino acids. As DNA, the CDR3 is TGCGCCAGCAGCCTTGACAGGGGGAGTGCAGATACGCAGTATTTT. This sequence encodes CASSLDRGSADTQYF.

The chain couples TRBV7-3 to TRBJ2-7, with D possibly TRBD2 on 5 matching bases. V shed 1 base and J shed 7 bases, with 11 bases lying between them. Germline lookup yields CDR1 SGHTA and CDR2 FQGTGA. The CDR3 runs to 13 residues. The CDR3 DNA reads as TGTGCCAGCAGCTTAAGCGAGGGTACAGAGCAGTACGTC. Residues: CASSLSEGTEQYV.

This clonotype was observed a few times. The chain couples TRBV14 to TRBJ2-3, with 9 bases identical to TRBD2. Germline V gives CDR1 SGHDN, CDR2 FVKESK. Trimming removed 5 bases from V and 6 bases from J; junction bases left unmatched: 12. This CDR3 is 16 amino acids long. The DNA for the CDR3 is TGTGCCAGCAGCTTCCGACTAGCGGTGACGGGTGATACGCAGTATTTT. The encoded protein is CASSFRLAVTGDTQYF.

The chain couples TRBV5-6 to TRBJ2-1; 9 bases agree with TRBD2. In germline, CDR1 is SGHDT, CDR2 YYEEEE. The CDR3 is 13 residues long. Trimming at V came to 6 bases and at J to 15 bases, leaving 13 bases not matched to a gene. The CDR3 nucleotides are TGTGCCAGCACCCTGGGTAGCGGGGGTCGGATGTTCTTC. Its protein is CASTLGSGGRMFF.

The chain combines TRBV18 with TRBJ1-4, with a weak D call TRBD1 (5 bases). Per the germline V gene, CDR1 is KGHSH and CDR2 is LQKENI. The CDR3 extends over 17 amino acids. V lost 4 bases, J lost 0 bases, and 15 bases lay in between. CDR3 bases: TGTGCCAGCTCACTCAACGCCGGGACCTCAACTAATGAAAAACTGTTTTTT. Translating it yields CASSLNAGTSTNEKLFF.

This clonotype was observed a few times. The V gene is TRBV12-3 or TRBV12-4, the J gene TRBJ1-2; 9 bases map to TRBD1. The CDR3 sequence is 17 residues long. V was clipped by 2 bases and J by 8 bases; unmatched bases: 15. For the CDR3, the DNA is TGTGCCAGCAGTTTAAAGTTCCCGTCACAGGGGGCTAAAGGCTACACCTTC. It encodes CASSLKFPSQGAKGYTF.